This TCR beta chain was sequenced during a study of blood T cells in healthy people across ages. Per-sample yields of isolated PBMCs were at least 6 million. A second 7 to 11 cycle PCR used barcoded and J-beta primers. TCRdb re-called the 5' RACE reads through MiXCR, storing one row per CDR3 protein. The sample lists around 700,000 distinct CDR3 sequences; more than 20% were seen once. J lost 4 bases, V lost 1 base, and 6 bases had no gene match. CDR1 is SGHRS and CDR2 is YFSETQ in the germline V gene. The CDR3 consists of 16 residues. The same data also went into a second study, on T cells of mothers and their children. That paper notes: There were over 8.5 million TCR beta CDR3 reads from each mother and about 3 million from each child. Across the analysis, no persistent microchimeric T cell clones were detected.

The chain employs TRBV5-1 and TRBJ2-5; the match to TRBD2 covers 11 bases. The receptor was derived from a boy between 10 and 17 years old in good health. The source material was blood. The CDR3 loop reads CASSLRLAGSGETQYF. The CDR3 nucleotides read TGCGCCAGCAGCTTGCGACTAGCGGGATCGGGAGAGACCCAGTACTTC. Full variable domain (rest looked up from reference TRBV5-1 and TRBJ2-5): KAGVTQTPRYLIKTRGQQVTLSCSPISGHRSVSWYQQTPGQGLQFLFEYFSETQRNKGNFPGRFSGRQFSNSRSEMNVSTLELGDSALYLCASSLRLAGSGETQYFGPGTRLLVL.